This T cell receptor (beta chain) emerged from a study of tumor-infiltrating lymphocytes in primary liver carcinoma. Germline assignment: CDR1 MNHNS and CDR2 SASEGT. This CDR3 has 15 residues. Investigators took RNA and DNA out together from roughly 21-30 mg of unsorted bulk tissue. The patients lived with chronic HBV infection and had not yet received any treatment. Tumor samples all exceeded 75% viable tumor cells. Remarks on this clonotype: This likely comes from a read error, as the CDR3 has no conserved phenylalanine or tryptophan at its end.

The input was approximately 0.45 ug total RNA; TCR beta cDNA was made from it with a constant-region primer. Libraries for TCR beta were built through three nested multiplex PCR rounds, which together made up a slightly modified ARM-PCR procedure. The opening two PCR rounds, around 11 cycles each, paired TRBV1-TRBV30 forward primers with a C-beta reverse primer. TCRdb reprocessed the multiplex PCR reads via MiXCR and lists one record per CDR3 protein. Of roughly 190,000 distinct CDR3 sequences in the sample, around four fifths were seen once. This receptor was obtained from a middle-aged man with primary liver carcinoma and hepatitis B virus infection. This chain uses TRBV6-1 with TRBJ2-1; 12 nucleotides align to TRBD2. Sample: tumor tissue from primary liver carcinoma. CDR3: CASSETSGSSHEQFS. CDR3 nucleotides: TGTGCAAGCAGTGAGACTAGCGGGAGTTCCCATGAGCAGTTCTCC.